Sequencing of this T cell receptor beta chain was carried out in a study of T-cell memory formation after mild COVID-19. This clonotype was picked up a small number of times. CDR3 length equals 15 residues. The germline gives CDR1 SNHLY, CDR2 FYNNEI. V was cut by 4 bases and J by 4 bases, with 17 bases left in between. Each CDR3 protein gets one entry after TCRdb re-called the 5' RACE reads with MiXCR. Altogether more than 400,000 distinct CDR3 sequences are present, over 15% being singletons, with the ten largest covering 9% to 15%. The clonotype comes from an adult woman who had mild COVID-19 (a few samples of this study predate the infection). Cell type and time point are not known. The sample taken for sequencing was PBMCs or a T cell subset sorted from them (not recorded which). The genes are TRBV2 and TRBJ2-7; D is perhaps TRBD1 (5 bases). The CDR3 loop reads CASSGRTFSAYEQYF. The CDR3 DNA reads as TGTGCCAGCAGTGGAAGGACATTCAGCGCTTACGAGCAGTACTTC.